Listed below are T cell receptor beta chains from one sample, sequenced in a study of graft-versus-host responses after intestinal transplantation. Their antigen targets remain unknown. Repertoires were generated with immunoSEQ multiplex PCR, while TCRdb's copy carries only in-frame clones and drops some. The sample shows tens of thousands of clones, approximately 92% of them seen only once. Sequenced here: unstimulated CD8+ T cells sorted from spleen or lymph node cells, sampled before intestinal transplant. These receptors came from a human donor who received an intestinal transplant. Each CDR3 is given with its conserved first and last residue. D genes are given only for firm matches. A row's size may be missing; if present it is once, few, many or a size class.

D,V,size,J,length,CDR3,DNA
TRBD1,TRBV7-2,once,TRBJ1-1,15,CASSFDHRGATEAFF,TGTGCCAGCAGCTTCGATCACAGGGGGGCCACTGAAGCTTTCTTT
NA,TRBV9,NA,TRBJ2-2,18,CASSVEGGDGVYTGELFF,TGTGCCAGCAGCGTAGAGGGGGGGGACGGAGTTTACACCGGGGAGCTGTTTTTT
NA,TRBV5-6,NA,TRBJ1-2,17,CASSLAWGGAPNYGYTF,TGTGCCAGCAGCTTGGCCTGGGGCGGAGCCCCAAACTATGGCTACACCTTC
NA,TRBV5-4,once,TRBJ1-1,14,CASISLEGNTEAFF,TGTGCCAGCATCTCCCTGGAGGGGAACACTGAAGCTTTCTTT
TRBD1,TRBV4-1,NA,TRBJ1-1,15,CASSHQGQGGNEAFF,TGCGCCAGCAGCCATCAAGGACAGGGCGGAAATGAAGCTTTCTTT
NA,TRBV19,NA,TRBJ1-2,13,CASSKTVSYGYTF,TGTGCCAGTAGTAAGACTGTCAGCTATGGCTACACCTTC
NA,TRBV19,NA,TRBJ2-1,14,CASSIVRGSNEQFF,TGTGCCAGTAGTATAGTGAGAGGTTCCAATGAGCAGTTCTTC
NA,TRBV6-5,NA,TRBJ2-7,13,CASGDRSSYEQYF,TGTGCCAGCGGAGACAGGAGCTCCTACGAGCAGTACTTC
NA,TRBV28,NA,TRBJ1-2,13,CATRTLSNYGYTF,TGTGCCACCCGGACACTCTCCAACTATGGCTACACCTTC
NA,TRBV11-3,once,TRBJ2-2,17,CASSHGVGQSSTGELFF,TGTGCCAGCAGCCACGGGGTCGGACAGTCGTCCACCGGGGAGCTGTTTTTT
NA,TRBV4-3,NA,TRBJ2-1,13,CASSQDQNNEQFF,TGCGCCAGCAGCCAAGATCAGAACAATGAGCAGTTCTTC
NA,TRBV9,once,TRBJ2-1,15,CASSVDGSSNNEQFF,TGTGCCAGCAGCGTAGACGGGAGTTCCAACAATGAGCAGTTCTTC
TRBD2,TRBV9,NA,TRBJ2-3,15,CASSALAGGADTQYF,TGTGCCAGCAGCGCCCTAGCGGGGGGGGCAGATACGCAGTATTTT
TRBD2,TRBV4-2,NA,TRBJ2-1,15,CASSQDSGSYNEQFF,TGTGCCAGCAGCCAAGATAGCGGGTCCTACAATGAGCAGTTCTTC
TRBD2,TRBV27,NA,TRBJ2-7,18,CASSLGLAGGATSRRQYF,TGTGCCAGCAGTCTAGGACTAGCGGGAGGGGCCACGAGCCGGAGGCAGTACTTC
NA,TRBV9,NA,TRBJ2-2,12,CASSALSGELFF,TGTGCCAGCAGCGCTCTCTCCGGGGAGCTGTTTTTT